A single sample is the source of the 14 T cell receptor beta chains below, sequenced in a study of T-cell reconstitution after alpha-beta-depleted transplantation in children. Unique molecular identifiers were incorporated when the TCRbeta library was constructed. TCRdb used MiXCR to reprocess the PCR reads, holding one entry per CDR3 protein. The top ten hold 25% to 30% of the sample, which has over 400,000 distinct CDR3 sequences, over 40% seen once. The sample was PBMCs, taken before TCRalphabeta/CD19-depleted stem cell transplant. The receptors stem from a girl aged 2 to 9 with aplastic anemia, due to receive a stem cell transplant.

This clonotype has a single count. The CDR3 loop reads CASRATVEQFF. Here the CDR3 DNA reads TGCGCCAGCAGGGCGACAGTTGAGCAGTTCTTC. This chain uses TRBV5-1 with TRBJ2-1; TRBD1 might be the D (5 bases). The CDR3 runs 11 residues. The germline CDR1 and CDR2 sequences are SGHRS and YFSETQ. With 5 bases removed from V and 9 bases from J, the gap between germline ends came to 9 bases.

This clonotype has a handful of counts. The rearrangement uses TRBV2 and TRBJ2-5; 10 nucleotides match TRBD2. This CDR3 comprises 15 residues. Germline V gene lookup returns CDR1 SNHLY and CDR2 FYNNEI. V was clipped by 7 bases and J by 2 bases; unmatched bases: 7. CDR3 protein: CASKIAGGPQETQYF. Here the CDR3 DNA reads TGTGCCAGCAAAATAGCGGGAGGTCCTCAAGAGACCCAGTACTTC.

The chain recombines TRBV29-1 with TRBJ2-3, with 9 bases matching TRBD2. Per germline, CDR1 SQVTM and CDR2 ANQGSEA. This CDR3 has 18 amino acids. The junction had 15 bases not matched to a gene; V was cut back by 5 bases and J by 0 bases. DNA for the CDR3: TGCAGCGTTTTCAGGATACCGCTAGCGGGAAGAAGCACAGATACGCAGTATTTT. Amino acid sequence: CSVFRIPLAGRSTDTQYF.

This clonotype was seen at least ten times. This rearrangement joins TRBV7-9 to TRBJ2-3, with a tentative D call TRBD2 (5 bases). CDR1 is SEHNR, CDR2 FQNEAQ, per germline (reference sequence). CDR3 length: 15 amino acids. The ends were cut back, 7 bases at V and 0 bases at J, with 14 bases in the middle. This CDR3 is CASTVSEVSTDTQYF. CDR3 coding DNA: TGTGCCAGCACCGTTAGCGAGGTTAGCACAGATACGCAGTATTTT.

The chain links TRBV6-2 or TRBV6-3 to TRBJ2-1, with 10 bases fitting TRBD2. Looked up from germline, CDR1 is MNHEY and CDR2 is SVGEGT. There are 18 residues in the CDR3. The V and J ends lost 7 bases and 4 bases, in that order; junction bases with no gene match: 16. DNA of the CDR3: TGTGCCAGCACCTTCCAACTAGCGGGACCAGGCGGATACAATGAGCAGTTCTTC. Translated: CASTFQLAGPGGYNEQFF.

This rearrangement joins TRBV12-3 or TRBV12-4 to TRBJ2-6, with 8 positions matching TRBD2. The CDR3 length is 17 residues. Trimming cost V 3 bases and J 0 bases; bases outside gene matches: 4. The CDR3: CASSFGGTSSGANVLTF. CDR3 coding DNA: TGTGCCAGCAGTTTCGGTGGGACTAGCTCTGGGGCCAACGTCCTGACTTTC.

This clonotype was seen a few times. CDR3 bases: TGCAGTGCTGACTTCGCGGAGGAGGACGAGCAGTACTTC. As protein: CSADFAEEDEQYF. The genes are TRBV20-1 and TRBJ2-7, with a weak D call TRBD2 (5 bases). The germline V and J ends were trimmed by 5 bases and 5 bases, with 16 bases remaining between them. Germline V gene lookup returns CDR1 DFQATT and CDR2 SNEGSKA (reference sequence). The CDR3 totals 13 residues.

The chain uses TRBV7-9 and TRBJ1-2; D is possibly TRBD1 (5 bases). With 5 bases removed from V and 8 bases from J, the gap between germline ends came to 15 bases. CDR3 length: 13 residues. Germline values: CDR1 SEHNR, CDR2 FQNEAQ (reference sequence). CDR3 sequence (DNA): TGTGCCAGCAGCATACAGGCTTCTTGGGGCTACACCTTC. Protein: CASSIQASWGYTF.

This clonotype has just a few counts. J is TRBJ2-4 and V is TRBV29-1; a possible D gene is TRBD1 (5 bases). CDR3 length: 15 residues. The germline V gene has CDR1 SQVTM and CDR2 ANQGSEA. Trimming cost V 6 bases and J 0 bases, with 15 bases left between them. CDR3 DNA sequence: TGCAGCGTCACAGGCCTTGCACTAGCCAAAAACATTCAGTACTTC. Encoded protein: CSVTGLALAKNIQYF.

This clonotype was detected many times. The V call is TRBV19, the J call TRBJ1-4; no firm D call. The germline V and J ends were trimmed by 3 bases and 3 bases, with 8 bases remaining between them. Germline CDR1 is LNHDA and CDR2 is SQIVND (reference sequence). There are 14 residues in the CDR3. CDR3 sequence reads: CASSMGTSNEKLFF. In DNA form, the CDR3 reads TGTGCCAGTAGTATGGGCACCTCTAATGAAAAACTGTTTTTT.

For the CDR3, the DNA is TGCGCCAGCAGCTTGGCACAGGGCGCGAACACCGGGGAGCTGTTTTTT. Its protein is CASSLAQGANTGELFF. This sequence joins TRBV5-1 and TRBJ2-2; D perhaps matches TRBD1 (6 bases). The V and J ends lost 0 bases and 0 bases respectively, with 9 bases between them. The V gene's germline CDR1 is SGHRS and CDR2 YFSETQ. This CDR3 is 16 amino acids long.

The chain is built from TRBV20-1 and TRBJ2-2; no clear D gene. Trimming stripped 5 bases from V and 6 bases from J, with 7 bases between. In germline, CDR1 is DFQATT, CDR2 SNEGSKA (reference sequence). The CDR3 loop spans 11 amino acids. In DNA form, the CDR3 reads TGCAGTGCTCCGTCCCCCGGGGAGCTGTTTTTT. Amino acids: CSAPSPGELFF.

This clonotype has just a few counts. The genes are TRBV6-1 and TRBJ2-5; 7 nucleotides agree with TRBD2. The CDR3 runs 13 residues. Per the germline V gene, CDR1 is MNHNS and CDR2 is SASEGT. V dropped 7 bases and J dropped 4; count of bases not matched to a gene: 6. This CDR3 reads CASKPTGGETQYF. The CDR3 nucleotides read TGTGCCAGCAAGCCTACGGGAGGAGAGACCCAGTACTTC.

This chain uses TRBV4-1 with TRBJ2-7; D remains unclear. V gave up 4 bases and J gave up 3 bases, with 13 bases separating them. CDR3 size: 14 residues. Germline assignment: CDR1 MGHRA and CDR2 YSYEKL. CDR3 DNA sequence: TGCGCCAGCAGCCCGGACCCCCTCCACTACGAGCAGTACTTC. Encoded protein: CASSPDPLHYEQYF.